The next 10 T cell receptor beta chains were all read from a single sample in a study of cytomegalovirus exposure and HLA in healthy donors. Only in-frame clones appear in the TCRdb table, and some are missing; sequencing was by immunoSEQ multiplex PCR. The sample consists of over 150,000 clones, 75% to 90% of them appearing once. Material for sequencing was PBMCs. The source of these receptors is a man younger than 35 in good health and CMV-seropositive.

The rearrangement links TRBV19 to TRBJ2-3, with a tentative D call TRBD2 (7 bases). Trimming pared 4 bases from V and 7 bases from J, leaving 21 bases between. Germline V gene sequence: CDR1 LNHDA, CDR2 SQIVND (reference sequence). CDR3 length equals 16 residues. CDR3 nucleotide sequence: TGTGCCAGTAGTACCCCCGGGGAGGGGGGGGCATATACGCAGTATTTT. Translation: CASSTPGEGGAYTQYF.

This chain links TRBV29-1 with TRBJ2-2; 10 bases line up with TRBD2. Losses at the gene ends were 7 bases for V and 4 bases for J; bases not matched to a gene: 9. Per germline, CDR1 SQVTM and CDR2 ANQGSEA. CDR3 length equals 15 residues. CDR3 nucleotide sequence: TGCAGCGCCGGGACTAGCGCCACGGGCACCGGGGAGCTGTTTTTT. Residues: CSAGTSATGTGELFF.

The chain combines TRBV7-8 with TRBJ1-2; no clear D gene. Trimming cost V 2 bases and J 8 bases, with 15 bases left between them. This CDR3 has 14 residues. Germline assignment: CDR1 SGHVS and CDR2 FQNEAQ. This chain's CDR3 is CASSLRPERTGYTF. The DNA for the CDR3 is TGTGCCAGCAGCTTACGTCCTGAGAGAACCGGCTACACCTTC.

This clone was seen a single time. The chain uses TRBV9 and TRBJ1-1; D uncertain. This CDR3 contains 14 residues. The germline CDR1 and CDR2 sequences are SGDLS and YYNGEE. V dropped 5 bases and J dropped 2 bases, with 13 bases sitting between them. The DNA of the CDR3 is TGTGCCAGCAGTTCCTCCACTAGCAACACTGAAGCTTTCTTT. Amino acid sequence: CASSSSTSNTEAFF.

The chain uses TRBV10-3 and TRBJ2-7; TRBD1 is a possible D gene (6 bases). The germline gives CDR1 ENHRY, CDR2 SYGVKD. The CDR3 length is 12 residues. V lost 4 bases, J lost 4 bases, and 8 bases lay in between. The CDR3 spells CAISGTGYEQYF. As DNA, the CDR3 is TGTGCCATCAGTGGTACAGGGTACGAGCAGTACTTC.

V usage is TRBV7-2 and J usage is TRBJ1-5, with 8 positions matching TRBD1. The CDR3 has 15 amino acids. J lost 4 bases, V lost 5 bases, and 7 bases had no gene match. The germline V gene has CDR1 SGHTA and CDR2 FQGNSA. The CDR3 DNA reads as TGTGCCAGCAGCCGGGGACAGGAGTTTAATCAGCCCCAGCATTTT. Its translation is CASSRGQEFNQPQHF.

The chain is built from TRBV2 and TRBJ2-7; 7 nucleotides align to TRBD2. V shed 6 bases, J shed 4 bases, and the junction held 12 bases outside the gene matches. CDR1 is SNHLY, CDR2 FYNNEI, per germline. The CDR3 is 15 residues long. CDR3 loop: CASSRAGPNTYEQYF. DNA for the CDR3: TGTGCCAGCAGCAGAGCGGGACCAAACACATACGAGCAGTACTTC.

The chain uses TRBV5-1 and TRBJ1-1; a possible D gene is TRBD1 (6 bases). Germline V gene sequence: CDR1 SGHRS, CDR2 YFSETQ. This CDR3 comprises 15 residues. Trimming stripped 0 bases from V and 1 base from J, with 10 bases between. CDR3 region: CASSLVSGENTEAFF. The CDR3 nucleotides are TGCGCCAGCAGCTTGGTTTCAGGGGAGAACACTGAAGCTTTCTTT.

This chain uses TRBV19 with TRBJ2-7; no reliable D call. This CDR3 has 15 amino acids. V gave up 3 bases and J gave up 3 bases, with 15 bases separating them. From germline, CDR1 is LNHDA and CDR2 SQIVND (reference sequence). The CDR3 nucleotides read TGTGCCAGTAGTATTCAAGCAGGCTCCGTCTACGAGCAGTACTTC. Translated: CASSIQAGSVYEQYF.

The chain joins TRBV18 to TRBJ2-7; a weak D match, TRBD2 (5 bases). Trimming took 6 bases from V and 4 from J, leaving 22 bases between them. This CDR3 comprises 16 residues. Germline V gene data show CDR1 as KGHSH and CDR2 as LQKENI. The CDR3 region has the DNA TGTGCCAGCTCTCCAACGAGGGCAGGCGGCGGATACGAGCAGTACTTC. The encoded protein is CASSPTRAGGGYEQYF. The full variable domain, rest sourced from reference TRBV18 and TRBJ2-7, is NAGVMQNPRHLVRRRGQEARLRCSPMKGHSHVYWYRQLPEEGLKFMVYLQKENIIDESGMPKERFSAEFPKEGPSILRIQQVVRGDSAAYFCASSPTRAGGGYEQYFGPGTRLTVT.